This is a list of T cell receptor beta chains from one sample in a study of CD8+ T cells in alopecia areata. Assay used: immunoSEQ multiplex PCR; TCRdb lists only in-frame clones, some missing. The sample consists of approximately 30,000 clones, 62% of them appearing once. Input material: NKG2D-high CD8+ T cells sorted from blood. The receptors were sampled from a human donor with alopecia areata. CDR3s include the opening cysteine and the closing phenylalanine or tryptophan. Fields, in order: V gene, CDR3 length, CDR3 protein.

TRBV7-9 14 CASSPSTGSYEQYF
TRBV28 17 CASSSTLRDRGSYEQYF
TRBV28 18 CASSFLGQGNSGANVLTF
TRBV29-1 14 CSLEDARIQETQYF
TRBV19 13 CASSARFGSPLHF
TRBV27 13 CASIDARGETQYF
TRBV4-2 13 CASSQERVEKLFF
TRBV29-1 15 CSVVDRGSSNEKLFF
TRBV27 13 CASSQQGPHEQYF
TRBV29-1 14 CSVSGTSGTDTQYF
TRBV29-1 13 CSVRRENQETQYF
TRBV5-4 15 CASSFAASGTDTQYF
TRBV4-1 16 CASSLPSDSSYNEQFF
TRBV30 13 CAWSVGQGQTQYF
TRBV2 16 CASSPSTSGTYNEQFF
TRBV6-5 14 CASSYSNRVDEQYF
TRBV4-1 15 CASSLRMEGNQPQHF
TRBV2 12 CASRDRGNEQFF
TRBV27 15 CASSLGAGTYNEQFF
TRBV19 12 CASSGYGQPQHF
TRBV7-9 14 CASSLVSAPHEQYF
TRBV15 13 CATSRGGAGELFF
TRBV28 16 CASSSAGTENRHTQYF
TRBV27 14 CASSEEDMNTEAFF
TRBV7-8 17 CASSLGGTGYSNQPQHF
TRBV5-1 11 CASSLLAEQYF
TRBV29-1 19 CSVEGGGTGTLFSYNEQFF
TRBV9 18 CASSVGGGSLSGTGELFF
TRBV5-6 17 CASSSRTSGSVPYEQYF
TRBV4-1 15 CASSQSPRAWVAQYF
TRBV23-1 12 CASPKGGNEQFF
TRBV5-1 18 CASSLAQGGRVAYNEQFF
TRBV5-1 13 CASSSETGEGYTF
TRBV19 15 CARSLGTARNQPQHF
TRBV11-2 11 CASSQGGEQFF
TRBV29-1 14 CSVEVAQGSGTQYF
TRBV14 13 CASSPQGGSEQYF
TRBV30 14 CAWSVTESYNEQFF
TRBV5-1 14 CASSLWTANTEAFF